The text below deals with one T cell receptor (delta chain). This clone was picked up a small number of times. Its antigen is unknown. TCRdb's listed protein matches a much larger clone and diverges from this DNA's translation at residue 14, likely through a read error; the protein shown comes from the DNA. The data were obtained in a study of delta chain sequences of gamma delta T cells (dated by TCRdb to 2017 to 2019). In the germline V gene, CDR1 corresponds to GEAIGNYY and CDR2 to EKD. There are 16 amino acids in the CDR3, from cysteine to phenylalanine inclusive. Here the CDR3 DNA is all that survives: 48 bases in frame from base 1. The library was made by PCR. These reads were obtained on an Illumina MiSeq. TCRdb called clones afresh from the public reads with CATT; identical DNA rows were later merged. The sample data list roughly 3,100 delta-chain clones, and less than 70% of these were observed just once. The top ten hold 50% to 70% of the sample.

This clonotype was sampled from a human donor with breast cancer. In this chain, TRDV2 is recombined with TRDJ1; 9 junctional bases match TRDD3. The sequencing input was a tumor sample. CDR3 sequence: CACDAILGEYTDKIIF. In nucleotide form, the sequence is TGTGCCTGTGACGCAATACTGGGGGAATACACCGATAAAATCATCTTT.